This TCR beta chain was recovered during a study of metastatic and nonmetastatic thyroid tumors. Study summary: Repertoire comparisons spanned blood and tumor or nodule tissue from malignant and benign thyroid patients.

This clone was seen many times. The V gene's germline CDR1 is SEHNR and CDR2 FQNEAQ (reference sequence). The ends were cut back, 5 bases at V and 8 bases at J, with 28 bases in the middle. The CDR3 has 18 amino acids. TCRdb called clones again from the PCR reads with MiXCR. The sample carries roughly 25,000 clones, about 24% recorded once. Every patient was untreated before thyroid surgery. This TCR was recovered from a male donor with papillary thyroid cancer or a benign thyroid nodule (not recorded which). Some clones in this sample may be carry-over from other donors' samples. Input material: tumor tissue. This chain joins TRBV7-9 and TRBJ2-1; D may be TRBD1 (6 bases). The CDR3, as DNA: TGTGCCAGCAGCCTCCCGACGCTTGGACAGCCCGGGTCCTATGAGCAGTTCTTC. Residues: CASSLPTLGQPGSYEQFF. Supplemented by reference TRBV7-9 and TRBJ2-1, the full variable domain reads DTGVSQNPRHKITKRGQNVTFRCDPISEHNRLYWYRQTLGQGPEFLTYFQNEAQLEKSRLLSDRFSAERPKGSFSTLEIQRTEQGDSAMYLCASSLPTLGQPGSYEQFFGPGTRLTVL.